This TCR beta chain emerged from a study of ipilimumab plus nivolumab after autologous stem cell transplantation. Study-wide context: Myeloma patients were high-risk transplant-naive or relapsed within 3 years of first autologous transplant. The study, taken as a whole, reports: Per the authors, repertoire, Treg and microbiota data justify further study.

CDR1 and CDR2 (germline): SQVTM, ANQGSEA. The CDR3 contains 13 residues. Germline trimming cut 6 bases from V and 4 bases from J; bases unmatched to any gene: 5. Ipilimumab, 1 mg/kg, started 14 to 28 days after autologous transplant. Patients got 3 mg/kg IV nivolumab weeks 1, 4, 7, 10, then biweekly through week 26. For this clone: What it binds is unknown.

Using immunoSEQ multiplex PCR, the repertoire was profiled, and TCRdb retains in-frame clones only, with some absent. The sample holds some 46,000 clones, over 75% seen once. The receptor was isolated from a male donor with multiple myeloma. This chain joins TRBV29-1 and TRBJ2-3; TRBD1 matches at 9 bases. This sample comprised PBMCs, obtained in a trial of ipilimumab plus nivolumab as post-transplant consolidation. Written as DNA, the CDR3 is TGCAGCGTGACCACAGGGGGCGCAGATACGCAGTATTTT. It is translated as CSVTTGGADTQYF.